This T cell receptor (beta chain) was identified in a study of T cells in Graves' hyperthyroidism and ophthalmopathy. Study results and limitations: Most thyroid clonotypes with frequency above 0.001 were detected in blood.

Hyperthyroidism of Graves' type that showed no ophthalmopathy progression within 18 months was stable. Patients with uncontrolled infections, other autoimmune diseases, pregnancy or lactation were excluded. In this sample, this clonotype turned up many times. The antigen is unknown. Authors of the study amplified TCR beta CDR3 regions from RNA transcripts. Using the HTBI primer set, a first-round RT-PCR was run on the TCR CDR3. TCRdb ran MiXCR on the multiplex PCR reads and lists one entry per CDR3 protein. The sample has about 210,000 distinct CDR3 sequences; 17% are singletons. This CDR3 contains 15 residues. Trimming took 6 bases from V and 6 from J; bases not matched to a gene: 4.

The sample comprised blood. This sequence originates from a man aged 50 or older with Graves' hyperthyroidism. V and J are TRBV12-3 or TRBV12-4 and TRBJ2-2; 13 bases map to TRBD2. CDR3: CASRRTSGSSGELFF. The CDR3 nucleotides are TGTGCCAGCAGACGGACTAGCGGGAGTTCCGGGGAGCTGTTTTTT.